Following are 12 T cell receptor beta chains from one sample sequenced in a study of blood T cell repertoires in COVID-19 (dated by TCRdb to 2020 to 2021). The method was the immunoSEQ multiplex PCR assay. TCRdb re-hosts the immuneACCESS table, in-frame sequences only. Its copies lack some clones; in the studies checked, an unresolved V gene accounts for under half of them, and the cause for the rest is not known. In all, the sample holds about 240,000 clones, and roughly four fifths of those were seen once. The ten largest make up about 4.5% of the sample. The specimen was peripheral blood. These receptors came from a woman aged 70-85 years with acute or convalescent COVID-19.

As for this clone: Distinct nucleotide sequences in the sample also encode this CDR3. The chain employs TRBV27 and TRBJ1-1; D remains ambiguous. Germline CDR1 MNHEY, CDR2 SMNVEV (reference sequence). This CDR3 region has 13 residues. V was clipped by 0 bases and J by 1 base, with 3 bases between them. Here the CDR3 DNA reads TGTGCCAGCAGTTTATCGAGGAACACTGAAGCTTTCTTT. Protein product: CASSLSRNTEAFF.

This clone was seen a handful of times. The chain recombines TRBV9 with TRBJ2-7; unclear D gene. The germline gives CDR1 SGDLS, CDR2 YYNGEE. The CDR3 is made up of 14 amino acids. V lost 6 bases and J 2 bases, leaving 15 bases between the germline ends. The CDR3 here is CASNDGTATYEQYF. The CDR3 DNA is TGTGCCAGCAACGATGGAACAGCTACCTACGAGCAGTACTTC. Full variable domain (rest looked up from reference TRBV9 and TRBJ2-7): DSGVTQTPKHLITATGQRVTLRCSPRSGDLSVYWYQQSLDQGLQFLIQYYNGEERAKGNILERFSAQQFPDLHSELNLSSLELGDSALYFCASNDGTATYEQYFGPGTRLTVT.

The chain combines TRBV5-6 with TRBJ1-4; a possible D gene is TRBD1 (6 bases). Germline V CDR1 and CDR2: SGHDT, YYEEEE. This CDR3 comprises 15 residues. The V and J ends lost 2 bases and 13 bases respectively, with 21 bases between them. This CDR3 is CASSLQGRAGKGLFF. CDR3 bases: TGTGCCAGCAGCTTACAGGGCAGGGCTGGAAAAGGACTGTTTTTT.

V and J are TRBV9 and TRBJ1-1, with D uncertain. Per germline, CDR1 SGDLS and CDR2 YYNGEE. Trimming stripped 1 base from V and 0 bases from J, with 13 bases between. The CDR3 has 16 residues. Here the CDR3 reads CASSVWAGGLNTEAFF. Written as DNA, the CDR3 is TGTGCCAGCAGCGTATGGGCAGGTGGGCTGAACACTGAAGCTTTCTTT.

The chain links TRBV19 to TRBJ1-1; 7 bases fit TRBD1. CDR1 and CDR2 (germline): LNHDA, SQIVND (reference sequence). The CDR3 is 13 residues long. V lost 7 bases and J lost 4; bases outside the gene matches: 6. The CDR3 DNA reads TGTGCCAGTACCGACAGGGTGGGCACTGAAGCTTTCTTT. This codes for CASTDRVGTEAFF.

The CDR3 bases are TGCGCCAGCAGCTTGCGAGCTAGCGGGGGCTACAATGAGCAGTTCTTC. Translating it yields CASSLRASGGYNEQFF. V is TRBV5-1 and J is TRBJ2-1, with TRBD2 identical over 10 bases. The CDR3 extends over 16 amino acids. The V gene's germline CDR1 is SGHRS and CDR2 YFSETQ. V gave up 1 base and J gave up 3 bases; unmatched junction bases: 4.

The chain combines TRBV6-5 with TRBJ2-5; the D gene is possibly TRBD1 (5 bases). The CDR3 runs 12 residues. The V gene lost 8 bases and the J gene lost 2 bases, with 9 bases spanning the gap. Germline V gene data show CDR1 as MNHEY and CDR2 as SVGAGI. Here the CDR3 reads CASGARQETQYF. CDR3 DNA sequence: TGTGCCAGCGGGGCCCGGCAAGAGACCCAGTACTTC.

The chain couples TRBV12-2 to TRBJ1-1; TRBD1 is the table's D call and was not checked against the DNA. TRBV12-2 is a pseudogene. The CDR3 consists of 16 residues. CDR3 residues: CASRSQVCSLNTEAFF. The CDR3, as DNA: TGTGCAAGTCGCTCACAGGTATGTAGTTTGAACACTGAAGCTTTCTTT.

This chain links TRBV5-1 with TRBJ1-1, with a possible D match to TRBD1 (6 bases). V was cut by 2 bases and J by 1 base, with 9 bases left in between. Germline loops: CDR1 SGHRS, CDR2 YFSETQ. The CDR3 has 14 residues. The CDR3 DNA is TGCGCCAGCAGCTTAGGACAGAGGAACACTGAAGCTTTCTTT. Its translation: CASSLGQRNTEAFF.

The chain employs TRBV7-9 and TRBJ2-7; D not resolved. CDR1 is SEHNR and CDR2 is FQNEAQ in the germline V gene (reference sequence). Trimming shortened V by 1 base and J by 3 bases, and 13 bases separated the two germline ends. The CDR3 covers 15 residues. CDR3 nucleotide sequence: TGTGCCAGCAGCTTAGGGGCAGACGTAGACTACGAGCAGTACTTC. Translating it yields CASSLGADVDYEQYF.

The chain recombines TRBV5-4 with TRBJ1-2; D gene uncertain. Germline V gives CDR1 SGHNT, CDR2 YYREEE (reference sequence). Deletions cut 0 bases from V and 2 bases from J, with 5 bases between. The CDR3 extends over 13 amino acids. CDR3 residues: CASSLDPNYGYTF. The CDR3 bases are TGTGCCAGCAGCTTGGATCCGAACTATGGCTACACCTTC.

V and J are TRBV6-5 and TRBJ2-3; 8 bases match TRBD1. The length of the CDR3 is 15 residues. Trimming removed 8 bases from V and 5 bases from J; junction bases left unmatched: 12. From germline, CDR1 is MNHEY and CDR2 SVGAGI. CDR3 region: CASSRQGNSIDTQYF. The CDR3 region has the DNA TGTGCCAGCTCTCGACAGGGGAACAGTATAGATACGCAGTATTTT.